Listed below are T cell receptor beta chains from one sample, sequenced in a study of blood T cell repertoires in COVID-19. Produced via immunoSEQ multiplex PCR; TCRdb's table is partial and in-frame only. The data hold some 300,000 clones, with 88% observed a single time. The source material was PBMCs or T cells enriched from blood (not recorded which). The receptors come from a woman in her twenties or thirties who had recovered from COVID-19. The CDR3 runs from the conserved cysteine through the conserved F or W. D genes are given only for firm matches. Rows may omit the clone size; those that give it use once, few, many or a size class.

D gene,V gene,J gene,clone size,CDR3 length,CDR3 protein,CDR3 DNA
.,TRBV7-9,TRBJ1-1,few,14,CASSHPGYATEAFF,TGTGCCAGCAGTCACCCGGGTTACGCGACTGAAGCTTTCTTT
TRBD2,TRBV29-1,TRBJ2-7,.,11,CSVAAGGEQYF,TGCAGCGTCGCCGCCGGGGGGGAGCAGTACTTC
.,TRBV19,TRBJ1-2,.,15,CASSIGGPGRYGYTF,TGTGCCAGTAGTATAGGAGGGCCAGGGAGGTATGGCTACACCTTC
.,TRBV15,TRBJ1-2,once,13,CATSRDVGGGYTF,TGTGCCACCAGCAGAGATGTAGGGGGTGGCTACACCTTC
TRBD2,TRBV24-1,TRBJ2-1,.,14,CATSLAGGSGEQFF,TGTGCCACCAGTCTAGCGGGAGGGAGTGGTGAGCAGTTCTTC
TRBD2,TRBV27,TRBJ2-7,.,18,CASSLRTSGRNAKVEQYF,TGTGCCAGCAGTTTAAGGACTAGCGGGCGAAACGCTAAAGTCGAGCAGTACTTC
.,TRBV5-1,TRBJ1-1,.,14,CASKVQGWSAEAFF,TGCGCCAGCAAGGTTCAGGGTTGGTCTGCTGAAGCTTTCTTT
.,TRBV7-2,TRBJ1-3,.,15,CASSLGLGGGNTIYF,TGTGCCAGCAGCTTAGGTCTGGGGGGTGGAAACACCATATATTTT
.,TRBV7-9,TRBJ2-7,.,15,CASSLGEPPPHEQYF,TGTGCCAGCAGCTTAGGGGAGCCTCCTCCCCACGAGCAGTACTTC
.,TRBV19,TRBJ1-5,.,13,CASSFQDNQPQHF,TGTGCCAGTAGTTTTCAGGACAATCAGCCCCAGCATTTT
TRBD1,TRBV18,TRBJ1-2,.,13,CASSTGGAYGYTF,TGTGCCAGCTCTACAGGGGGCGCCTATGGCTACACCTTC
.,TRBV5-1,TRBJ2-5,.,15,CASSLELGPQETQYF,TGCGCCAGCAGCTTGGAACTAGGGCCCCAAGAGACCCAGTACTTC
.,TRBV5-5,TRBJ1-2,.,14,CASSLAIADSGYTF,TGTGCCAGCAGCTTGGCAATTGCCGACTCTGGCTACACCTTC
TRBD1,TRBV28,TRBJ1-5,.,15,CASSLGQDGNQPQHF,TGTGCCAGCAGCCTGGGACAGGACGGCAATCAGCCCCAGCATTTT
.,TRBV29-1,TRBJ1-5,.,14,CSVEAGGGGQPQHF,TGCAGCGTTGAAGCGGGCGGGGGCGGTCAGCCCCAGCATTTT
.,TRBV21-1,TRBJ2-5,once,20,CASSKKVVRRTGIYEETQYF,TGTGCCAGCAGCAAAAAAGTTGTGAGGAGGACAGGGATTTATGAAGAGACCCAGTACTTC
TRBD1,TRBV5-4,TRBJ1-1,once,14,CASSHETGATEAFF,TGTGCCAGCAGCCACGAGACAGGGGCAACTGAAGCTTTCTTT
TRBD2,TRBV7-9,TRBJ2-7,.,15,CASSWSGGLSYEQYF,TGTGCCAGCAGCTGGTCGGGGGGACTCTCCTACGAGCAGTACTTC
.,TRBV27,TRBJ2-1,.,13,CASSAQGINEQFF,TGTGCCAGCAGCGCCCAGGGAATAAATGAGCAGTTCTTC
TRBD1,TRBV4-1,TRBJ2-7,.,15,CASSRPGQGVYEQYF,TGCGCCAGCAGCCGACCGGGACAGGGGGTCTACGAGCAGTACTTC
.,TRBV19,TRBJ1-3,.,13,CASSPSAGNTIYF,TGTGCCAGTAGTCCTAGCGCCGGAAACACCATATATTTT
.,TRBV5-1,TRBJ2-7,once,13,CASSGPGHHEQYF,TGCGCCAGCAGCGGGCCGGGACACCACGAGCAGTACTTC
.,TRBV21-1,TRBJ2-7,.,15,CASSKVGSSSYEQYF,TGTGCCAGCAGCAAAGTGGGCAGCAGCTCCTACGAGCAGTACTTC
.,TRBV9,TRBJ2-5,once,13,CASSGAPQETQYF,TGTGCCAGCAGCGGGGCCCCCCAGGAGACCCAGTACTTC
TRBD2,TRBV7-6,TRBJ2-2,once,18,CASSLRPPGGGYTGELFF,TGTGCCAGCAGCTTACGTCCCCCGGGCGGGGGGTACACCGGGGAGCTGTTTTTT
TRBD1,TRBV14,TRBJ1-6,once,17,CASSQLGDRSYNSPLHF,TGTGCCAGCAGCCAATTGGGGGACAGATCCTATAATTCACCCCTCCACTTT
.,TRBV6-5,TRBJ1-2,.,13,CASSRYPGYGYTF,TGTGCCAGCAGTCGGTATCCGGGCTATGGCTACACCTTC
TRBD1,TRBV18,TRBJ2-3,.,16,CASSTIPGQGIDTQYF,TGTGCCAGCTCAACAATACCGGGACAGGGGATCGATACGCAGTATTTT
TRBD1,TRBV24-1,TRBJ2-7,.,17,CATSPGTGGMGSYEQYF,TGTGCCACCAGCCCCGGGACAGGGGGAATGGGCTCCTACGAGCAGTACTTC
.,TRBV12-2,TRBJ1-1,.,12,CASHVPGLEAFF,TGTGCAAGTCACGTCCCTGGGCTGGAAGCTTTCTTT
TRBD1,TRBV5-1,TRBJ2-5,.,16,CASSHRDRVAQETQYF,TGCGCCAGCAGCCACCGGGACAGGGTGGCCCAAGAGACCCAGTACTTC
TRBD2,TRBV11-3,TRBJ2-2,.,16,CASSLDGGRAFGELFF,TGTGCCAGCAGCTTAGATGGCGGGAGGGCCTTCGGGGAGCTGTTTTTT
TRBD1,TRBV29-1,TRBJ2-3,.,15,CSVEALDREGYTQYF,TGCAGCGTTGAAGCCCTGGACAGGGAAGGTTATACGCAGTATTTT
.,TRBV7-2,TRBJ1-1,once,15,CASSPRARDGAEAFF,TGTGCCAGCAGCCCACGGGCCCGGGATGGGGCTGAAGCTTTCTTT
TRBD1,TRBV27,TRBJ1-1,.,13,CASSLYLTGEAFF,TGTGCCAGCAGCCTATACTTGACAGGGGAAGCTTTCTTT
TRBD1,TRBV13,TRBJ1-6,.,14,CASSPRTGNSPLHF,TGTGCCAGCAGCCCAAGGACAGGAAATTCACCCCTCCACTTT
.,TRBV4-1,TRBJ2-7,.,19,CASSQLGPKTGKAPDEQYF,TGCGCCAGCAGCCAGTTGGGCCCAAAAACCGGAAAAGCACCGGACGAGCAGTACTTC
.,TRBV11-3,TRBJ1-1,once,13,CASSFKSGSEAFF,TGTGCCAGCAGCTTCAAGAGTGGTTCCGAAGCTTTCTTT
TRBD1,TRBV27,TRBJ2-3,.,15,CASSRQGIGEDTQYF,TGTGCCAGCAGCAGACAGGGCATTGGGGAAGATACGCAGTATTTT
TRBD1,TRBV5-5,TRBJ1-4,.,16,CASSLTGVEPNEKLFF,TGTGCCAGCAGCTTGACAGGGGTAGAACCTAATGAAAAACTGTTTTTT
.,TRBV18,TRBJ2-3,.,14,CASSPAYATDTQYF,TGTGCCAGCTCACCGGCTTATGCCACAGATACGCAGTATTTT
TRBD1,TRBV12-5,TRBJ1-1,few,14,CASGLRDRGDPAFF,TGTGCTAGTGGTTTGAGGGACAGGGGAGATCCGGCTTTCTTT
.,TRBV6-5,TRBJ1-2,.,15,CASSHEGAGSYGYTF,TGTGCCAGCAGCCACGAAGGTGCGGGTAGCTATGGCTACACCTTC
.,TRBV14,TRBJ1-2,.,14,CASSQERTNYGYTF,TGTGCCAGCAGCCAAGAGCGAACTAACTATGGCTACACCTTC
TRBD1,TRBV27,TRBJ1-4,.,16,CASSPKLPDRREKLFF,TGTGCCAGCAGTCCCAAGCTTCCGGACAGGAGAGAAAAACTGTTTTTT
TRBD1,TRBV5-1,TRBJ1-1,.,14,CASSPRTGGTEAFF,TGCGCCAGCAGCCCAAGGACAGGGGGCACTGAAGCTTTCTTT
TRBD2,TRBV7-2,TRBJ2-1,.,15,CASNPGGLAYNEQFF,TGTGCCAGCAATCCGGGGGGGCTAGCCTACAATGAGCAGTTCTTC
TRBD2,TRBV10-2,TRBJ2-1,.,17,CASSVTSGPSSYNEQFF,TGCGCCAGCAGTGTTACTAGCGGGCCTAGCTCCTACAATGAGCAGTTCTTC
TRBD1,TRBV28,TRBJ1-4,once,15,CASSSGQVANEKLFF,TGTGCCAGCAGTTCGGGACAGGTCGCTAATGAAAAACTGTTTTTT
.,TRBV5-1,TRBJ2-6,.,16,CASSLAGVSGANVLTF,TGCGCCAGCAGCTTGGCCGGGGTTTCTGGGGCCAACGTCCTGACTTTC
TRBD1,TRBV9,TRBJ1-5,.,20,CASSPQERQGSTYSNQPQHF,TGTGCCAGCAGCCCCCAGGAGAGACAGGGGAGTACCTATAGCAATCAGCCCCAGCATTTT
.,TRBV9,TRBJ2-1,.,15,CASSVGAFSYNEQFF,TGTGCCAGCAGCGTAGGAGCCTTCTCCTACAATGAGCAGTTCTTC
TRBD2,TRBV19,TRBJ2-1,.,13,CASQGLAGDEQFF,TGTGCCAGTCAGGGACTCGCGGGAGATGAGCAGTTCTTC
.,TRBV3-1/TRBV3-2,TRBJ2-3,.,16,CASSQVLEQFTDTQYF,TGTGCCAGCAGCCAAGTTTTAGAACAGTTCACAGATACGCAGTATTTT
.,TRBV28,TRBJ2-5,.,12,CASTEGGETQYF,TGTGCCAGCACGGAGGGTGGGGAGACCCAGTACTTC
TRBD1,TRBV20-1,TRBJ1-2,.,14,CSASKGATNYGYTF,TGCAGTGCTAGTAAGGGGGCAACTAACTATGGCTACACCTTC
.,TRBV4-1,TRBJ1-1,.,15,CASSQEGVWTAEAFF,TGCGCCAGCAGCCAAGAGGGAGTTTGGACCGCTGAAGCTTTCTTT
TRBD1,TRBV5-4,TRBJ1-1,few,15,CASSPSTGTNTEAFF,TGTGCCAGCAGTCCATCGACAGGGACGAACACTGAAGCTTTCTTT
TRBD1,TRBV3-1/TRBV3-2,TRBJ1-1,.,16,CASSRSSGGARTEAFF,TGTGCCAGCAGTAGAAGCTCAGGGGGCGCGAGGACTGAAGCTTTCTTT
.,TRBV10-1,TRBJ1-2,.,13,CASRGSIEHGYTF,TGCGCCAGCCGAGGATCAATCGAGCATGGCTACACCTTC